This T cell receptor beta chain was found in a study of blood T cell repertoires in COVID-19. The overall study: Both acute and convalescent COVID-19 samples were obtained from the United States, Italy and Spain. From T cells, B-cell-depleted T cells, or PBMCs came the material, which was cDNA or gDNA.

The germline V gene encodes CDR1 LNHDA and CDR2 SQIVND (reference sequence). The V gene lost 4 bases and the J gene lost 6 bases, with 9 bases spanning the gap. This CDR3 contains 12 residues. Only in-frame clones appear in the TCRdb table, and some are missing; sequencing was by immunoSEQ multiplex PCR. Here the sample spans around 260,000 clones, around 89% being singletons. Specimen: peripheral blood. The sequence was obtained from a man aged 30-40 years with acute or convalescent COVID-19. The chain links TRBV19 to TRBJ1-2, with D tentatively TRBD1 (6 bases). Written as DNA, the CDR3 is TGTGCCAGTAGTAGCAGGGGTGATGGCTACACCTTC. Encoded protein: CASSSRGDGYTF.